This record looks at one T cell receptor (beta chain) sequence and its context. Its antigen is unknown. 13 Jbeta primers and 60 Vbeta primers were used for the PCR. The method was immunoSEQ multiplex PCR; TCRdb's version includes in-frame clones alone and lacks a portion of them. The sample table sets out about 58,000 clones. This record comes from a study of cytomegalovirus exposure and HLA in healthy donors. Study conclusions and caveats: It was likely that a cluster of highly shared sequence variants was a sequencing artifact.

The germline gives CDR1 MNHNY, CDR2 SVGAGI (reference sequence). Between the trimmed V and J ends, which lost 6 bases and 1 base, there was a span of 10 bases. CDR3 length: 13 residues. The donors were healthy bone marrow donors. Sequencing used PBMCs. The TCR comes from a woman aged 18-29 years in good health and CMV-seronegative. The genes are TRBV6-6 and TRBJ2-7; tentative D call: TRBD2 (6 bases). In DNA form, the CDR3 reads TGTGCCAGCAGACTCGGGAGATCCTACGAGCAGTACTTC. Amino acid sequence: CASRLGRSYEQYF.